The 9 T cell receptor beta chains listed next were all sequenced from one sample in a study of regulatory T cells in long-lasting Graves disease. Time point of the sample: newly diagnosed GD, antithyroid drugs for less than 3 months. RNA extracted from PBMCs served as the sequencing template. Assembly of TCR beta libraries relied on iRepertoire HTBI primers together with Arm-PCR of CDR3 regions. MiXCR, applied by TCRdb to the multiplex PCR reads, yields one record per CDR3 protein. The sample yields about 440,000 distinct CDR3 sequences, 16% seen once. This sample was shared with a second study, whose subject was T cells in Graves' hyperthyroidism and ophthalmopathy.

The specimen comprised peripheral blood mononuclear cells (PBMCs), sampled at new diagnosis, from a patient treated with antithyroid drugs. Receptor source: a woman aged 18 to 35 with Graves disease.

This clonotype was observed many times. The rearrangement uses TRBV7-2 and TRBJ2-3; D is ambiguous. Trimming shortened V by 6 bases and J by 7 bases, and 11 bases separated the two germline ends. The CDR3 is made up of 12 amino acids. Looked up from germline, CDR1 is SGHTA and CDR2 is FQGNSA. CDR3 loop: CASSPSLNTQYF. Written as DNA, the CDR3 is TGTGCCAGCAGTCCAAGTCTCAATACGCAGTATTTT. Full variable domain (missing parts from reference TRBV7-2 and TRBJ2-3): GAGVSQSPSNKVTEKGKDVELRCDPISGHTALYWYRQSLGQGLEFLIYFQGNSAPDKSGLPSDRFSAERTGGSVSTLTIQRTQQEDSAVYLCASSPSLNTQYFGPGTRLTVL.

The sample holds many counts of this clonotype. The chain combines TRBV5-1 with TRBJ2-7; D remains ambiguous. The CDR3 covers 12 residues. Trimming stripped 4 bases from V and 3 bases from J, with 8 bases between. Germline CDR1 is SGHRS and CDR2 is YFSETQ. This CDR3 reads CASSRENYEQYF. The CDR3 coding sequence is TGCGCCAGCAGCCGTGAAAACTACGAGCAGTACTTC.

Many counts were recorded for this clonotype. The CDR3 DNA reads as TGTGCCAGCAGTGATCCATCCATGACCGGACAGGGGACCTACAATGAGCAGTTCTTC. Translating gives CASSDPSMTGQGTYNEQFF. This chain connects TRBV2 to TRBJ2-1; the match to TRBD1 covers 9 bases. The CDR3 spans 19 residues. V shed 3 bases and J 2 bases; nucleotides not matched to a gene: 14. In germline, CDR1 is SNHLY, CDR2 FYNNEI. Together with reference TRBV2 and TRBJ2-1, the CDR3 gives the full variable domain: EPEVTQTPSHQVTQMGQEVILRCVPISNHLYFYWYRQILGQKVEFLVSFYNNEISEKSEIFDDQFSVERPDGSNFTLKIRSTKLEDSAMYFCASSDPSMTGQGTYNEQFFGPGTRLTVL.

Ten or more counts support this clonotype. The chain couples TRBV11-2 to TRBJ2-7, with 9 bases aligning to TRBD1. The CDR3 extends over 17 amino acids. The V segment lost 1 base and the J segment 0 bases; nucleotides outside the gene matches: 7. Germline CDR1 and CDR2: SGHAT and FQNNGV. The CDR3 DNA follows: TGTGCCAGCAGCTTAGTTTCGGACAGGGGAAGCTCCTACGAGCAGTACTTC. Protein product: CASSLVSDRGSSYEQYF.

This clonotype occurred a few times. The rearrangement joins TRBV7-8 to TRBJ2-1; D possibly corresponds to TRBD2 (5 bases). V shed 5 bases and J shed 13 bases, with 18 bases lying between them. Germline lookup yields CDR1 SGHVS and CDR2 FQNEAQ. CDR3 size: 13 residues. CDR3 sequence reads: CASSPKVREKQFF. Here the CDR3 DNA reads TGTGCCAGCAGCCCAAAAGTTAGGGAGAAACAGTTCTTC.

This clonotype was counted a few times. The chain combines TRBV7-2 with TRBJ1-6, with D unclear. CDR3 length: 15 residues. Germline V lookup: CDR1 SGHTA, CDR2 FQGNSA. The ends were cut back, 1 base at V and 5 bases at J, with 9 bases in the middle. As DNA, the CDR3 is TGTGCCAGCAGCTTAGTTAGTCAGAATAATTCACCCCTCCACTTT. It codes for CASSLVSQNNSPLHF.

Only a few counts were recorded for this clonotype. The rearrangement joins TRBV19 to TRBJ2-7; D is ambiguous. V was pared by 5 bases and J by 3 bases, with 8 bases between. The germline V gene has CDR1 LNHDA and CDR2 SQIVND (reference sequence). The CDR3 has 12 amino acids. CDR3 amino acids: CASSGNIYEQYF. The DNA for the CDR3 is TGTGCCAGTAGTGGGAACATCTACGAGCAGTACTTC.

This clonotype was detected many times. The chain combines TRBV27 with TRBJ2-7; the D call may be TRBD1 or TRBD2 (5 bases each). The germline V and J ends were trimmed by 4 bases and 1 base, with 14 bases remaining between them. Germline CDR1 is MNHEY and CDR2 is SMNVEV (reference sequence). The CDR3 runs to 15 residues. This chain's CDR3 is CASSSGWDGSYEQYF. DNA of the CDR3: TGTGCCAGCAGTTCTGGATGGGACGGTTCCTACGAGCAGTACTTC.

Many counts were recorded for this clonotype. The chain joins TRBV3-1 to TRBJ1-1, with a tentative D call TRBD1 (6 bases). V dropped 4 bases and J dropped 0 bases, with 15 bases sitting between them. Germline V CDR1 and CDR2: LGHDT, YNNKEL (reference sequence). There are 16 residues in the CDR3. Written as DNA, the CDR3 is TGTGCCAGCAGCCGTCCTGGGGGCCTAATGAACACTGAAGCTTTCTTT. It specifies CASSRPGGLMNTEAFF. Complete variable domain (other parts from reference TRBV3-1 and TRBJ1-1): DTAVSQTPKYLVTQMGNDKSIKCEQNLGHDTMYWYKQDSKKFLKIMFSYNNKELIINETVPNRFSPKSPDKAHLNLHINSLELGDSAVYFCASSRPGGLMNTEAFFGQGTRLTVV.